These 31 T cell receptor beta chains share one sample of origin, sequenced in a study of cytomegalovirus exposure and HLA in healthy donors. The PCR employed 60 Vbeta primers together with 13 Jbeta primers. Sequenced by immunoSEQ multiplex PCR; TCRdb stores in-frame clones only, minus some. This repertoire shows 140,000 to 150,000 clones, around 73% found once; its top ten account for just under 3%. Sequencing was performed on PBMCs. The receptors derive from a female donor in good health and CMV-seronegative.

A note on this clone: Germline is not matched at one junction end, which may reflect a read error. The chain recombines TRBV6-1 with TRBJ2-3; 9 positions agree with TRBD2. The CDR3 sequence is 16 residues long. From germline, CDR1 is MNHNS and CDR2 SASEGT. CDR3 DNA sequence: TGTGCCAGCACTGAATTTAGCGGGGGAGGTGGAAATACGCAGTATTTT. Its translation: CASTEFSGGGGNTQYF.

The CDR3 region is CAGGLEETQYF. In DNA form, the CDR3 reads TGTGCCGGCGGACTAGAAGAGACCCAGTACTTC. The chain is built from TRBV6-1 and TRBJ2-5; 7 bases are a match to TRBD2. The trim removed 11 bases at V and 3 bases at J, leaving 3 bases unmatched. This CDR3 is 11 amino acids long. Germline CDR1 reads MNHNS; CDR2 reads SASEGT.

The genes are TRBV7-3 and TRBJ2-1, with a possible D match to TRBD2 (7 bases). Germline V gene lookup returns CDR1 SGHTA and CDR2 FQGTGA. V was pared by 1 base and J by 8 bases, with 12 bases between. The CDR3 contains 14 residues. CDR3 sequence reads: CASSLMGGPDEQFF. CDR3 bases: TGTGCCAGCAGCTTAATGGGGGGGCCCGATGAGCAGTTCTTC.

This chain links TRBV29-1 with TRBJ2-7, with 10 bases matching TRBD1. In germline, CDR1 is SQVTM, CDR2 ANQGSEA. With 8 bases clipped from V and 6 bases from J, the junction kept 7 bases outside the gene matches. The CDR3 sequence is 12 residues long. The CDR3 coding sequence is TGCAGCTTCCGACAGGGGGCGTGCGAGCAGTACTTC. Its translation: CSFRQGACEQYF.

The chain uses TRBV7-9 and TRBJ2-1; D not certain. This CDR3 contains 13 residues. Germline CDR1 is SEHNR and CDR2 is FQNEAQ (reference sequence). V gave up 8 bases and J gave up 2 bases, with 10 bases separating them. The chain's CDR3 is CASQPIAYNEQFF. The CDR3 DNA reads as TGTGCCAGCCAACCGATAGCCTACAATGAGCAGTTCTTC.

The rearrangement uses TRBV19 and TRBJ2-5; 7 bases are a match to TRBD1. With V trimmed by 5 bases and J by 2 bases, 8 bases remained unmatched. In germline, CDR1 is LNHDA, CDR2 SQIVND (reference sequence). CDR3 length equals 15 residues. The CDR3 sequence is CASSLGTARQETQYF. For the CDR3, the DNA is TGTGCCAGTAGTTTAGGGACAGCAAGGCAAGAGACCCAGTACTTC.

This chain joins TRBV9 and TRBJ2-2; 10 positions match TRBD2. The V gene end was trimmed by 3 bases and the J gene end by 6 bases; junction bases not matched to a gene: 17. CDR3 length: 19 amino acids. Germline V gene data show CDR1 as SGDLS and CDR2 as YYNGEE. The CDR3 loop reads CASSAVPRGGLAGAGELFF. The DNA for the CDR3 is TGTGCCAGCAGCGCCGTCCCCCGGGGGGGGCTAGCGGGGGCCGGGGAGCTGTTTTTT.

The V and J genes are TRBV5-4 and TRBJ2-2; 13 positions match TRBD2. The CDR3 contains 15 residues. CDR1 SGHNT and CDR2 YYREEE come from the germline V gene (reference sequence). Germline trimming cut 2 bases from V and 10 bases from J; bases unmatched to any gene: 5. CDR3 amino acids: CASSLTSGRGEELFF. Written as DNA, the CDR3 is TGTGCCAGCAGCTTAACTAGCGGGAGGGGCGAGGAGCTGTTTTTT. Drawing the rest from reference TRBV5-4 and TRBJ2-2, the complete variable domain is ETGVTQSPTHLIKTRGQQVTLRCSSQSGHNTVSWYQQALGQGPQFIFQYYREEENGRGNFPPRFSGLQFPNYSSELNVNALELDDSALYLCASSLTSGRGEELFFGEGSRLTVL.

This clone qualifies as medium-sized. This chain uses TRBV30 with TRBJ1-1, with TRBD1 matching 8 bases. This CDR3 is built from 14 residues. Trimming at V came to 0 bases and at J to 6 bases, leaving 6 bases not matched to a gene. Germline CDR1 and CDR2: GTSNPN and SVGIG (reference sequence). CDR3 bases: TGTGCCTGGAGTGTAGGGGGGACAGGACCTGAAGCTTTCTTT. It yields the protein CAWSVGGTGPEAFF.

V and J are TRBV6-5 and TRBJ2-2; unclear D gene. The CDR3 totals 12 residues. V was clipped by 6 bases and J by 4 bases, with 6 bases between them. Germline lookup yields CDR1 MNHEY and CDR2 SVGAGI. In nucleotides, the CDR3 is TGTGCCAGCAGCTATTCCACCGGGGAGCTGTTTTTT. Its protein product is CASSYSTGELFF.

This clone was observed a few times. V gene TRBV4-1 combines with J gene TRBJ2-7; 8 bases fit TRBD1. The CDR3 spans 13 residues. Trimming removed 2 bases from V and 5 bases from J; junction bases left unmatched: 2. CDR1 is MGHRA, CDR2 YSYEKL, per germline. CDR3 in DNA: TGCGCCAGCAGCCAAAGGACAGGGAACGAGCAGTACTTC. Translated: CASSQRTGNEQYF.

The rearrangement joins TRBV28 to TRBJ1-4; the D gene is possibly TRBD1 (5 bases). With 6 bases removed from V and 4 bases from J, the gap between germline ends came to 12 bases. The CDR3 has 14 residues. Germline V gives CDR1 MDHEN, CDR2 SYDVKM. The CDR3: CASSPAGGNEKLFF. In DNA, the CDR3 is TGTGCCAGCAGCCCAGCGGGGGGTAATGAAAAACTGTTTTTT.

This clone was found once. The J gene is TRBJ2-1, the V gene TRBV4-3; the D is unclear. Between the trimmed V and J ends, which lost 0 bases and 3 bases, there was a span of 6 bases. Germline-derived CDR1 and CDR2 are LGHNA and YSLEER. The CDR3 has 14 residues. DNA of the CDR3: TGCGCCAGCAGCCAAGAGGCCAGCTACAATGAGCAGTTCTTC. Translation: CASSQEASYNEQFF.

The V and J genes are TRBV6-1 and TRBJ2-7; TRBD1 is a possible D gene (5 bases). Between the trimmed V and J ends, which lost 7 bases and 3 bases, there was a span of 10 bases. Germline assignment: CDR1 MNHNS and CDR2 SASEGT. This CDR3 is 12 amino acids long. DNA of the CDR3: TGTGCCAGCACGGTAGGGGTCTACGAGCAGTACTTC. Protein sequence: CASTVGVYEQYF.

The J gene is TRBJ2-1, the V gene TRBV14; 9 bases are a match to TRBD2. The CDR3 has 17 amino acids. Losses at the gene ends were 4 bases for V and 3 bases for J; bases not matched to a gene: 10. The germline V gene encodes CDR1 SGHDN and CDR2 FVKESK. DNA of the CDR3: TGTGCCAGCAGCCCCCTAAGGGGACTAGCCCACTACAATGAGCAGTTCTTC. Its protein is CASSPLRGLAHYNEQFF.

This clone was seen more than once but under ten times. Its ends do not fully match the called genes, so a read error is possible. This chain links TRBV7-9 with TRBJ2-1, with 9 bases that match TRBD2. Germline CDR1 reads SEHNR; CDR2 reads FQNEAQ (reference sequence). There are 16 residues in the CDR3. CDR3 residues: CSSSLGFSGGRDEQFF. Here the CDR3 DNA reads TGTTCCAGCAGCTTGGGGTTTAGCGGGGGCCGGGATGAGCAGTTCTTC.

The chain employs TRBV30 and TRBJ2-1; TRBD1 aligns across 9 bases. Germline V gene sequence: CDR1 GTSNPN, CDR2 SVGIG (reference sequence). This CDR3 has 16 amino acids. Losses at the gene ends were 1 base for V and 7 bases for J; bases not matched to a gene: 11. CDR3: CAWSAIGTGPNNEQFF. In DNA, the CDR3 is TGTGCCTGGAGTGCCATAGGGACAGGGCCCAATAATGAGCAGTTCTTC.

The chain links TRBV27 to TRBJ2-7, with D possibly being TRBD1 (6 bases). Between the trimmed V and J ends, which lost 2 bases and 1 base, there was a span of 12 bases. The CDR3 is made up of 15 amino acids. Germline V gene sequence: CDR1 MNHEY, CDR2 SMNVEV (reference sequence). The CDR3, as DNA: TGTGCCAGCAGTTTAAGAGGGGGAAGTTCCTACGAGCAGTACTTC. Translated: CASSLRGGSSYEQYF.

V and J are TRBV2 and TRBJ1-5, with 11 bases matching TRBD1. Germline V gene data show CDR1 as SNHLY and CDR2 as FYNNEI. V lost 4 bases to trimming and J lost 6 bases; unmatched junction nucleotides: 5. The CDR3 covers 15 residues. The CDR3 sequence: CASSGDRGVAQPQHF. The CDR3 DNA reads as TGTGCCAGCAGTGGGGACAGGGGGGTGGCTCAGCCCCAGCATTTT.

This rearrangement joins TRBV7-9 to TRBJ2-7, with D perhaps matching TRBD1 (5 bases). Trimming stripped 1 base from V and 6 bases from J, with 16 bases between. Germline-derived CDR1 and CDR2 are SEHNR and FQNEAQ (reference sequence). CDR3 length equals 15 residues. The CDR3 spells CASSLGDRQSTEQYF. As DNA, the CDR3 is TGTGCCAGCAGCTTAGGGGATAGACAGTCTACCGAGCAGTACTTC.

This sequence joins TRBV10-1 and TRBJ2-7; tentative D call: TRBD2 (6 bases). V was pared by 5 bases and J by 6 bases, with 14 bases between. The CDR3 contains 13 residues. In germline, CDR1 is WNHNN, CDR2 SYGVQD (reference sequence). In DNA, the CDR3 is TGCGCCAGCAGTTTGGGACTGGTCGGCGAGCAGTACTTC. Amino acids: CASSLGLVGEQYF.

The CDR3 loop is CASSQGDDNSPLHF. DNA of the CDR3: TGTGCCAGCAGTCAGGGGGACGATAATTCACCCCTCCACTTT. The V call is TRBV6-4, the J call TRBJ1-6, with 7 positions matching TRBD1. V was clipped by 5 bases and J by 5 bases; unmatched bases: 3. This CDR3 comprises 14 residues. Germline V gene sequence: CDR1 MRHNA, CDR2 SNTAGT.

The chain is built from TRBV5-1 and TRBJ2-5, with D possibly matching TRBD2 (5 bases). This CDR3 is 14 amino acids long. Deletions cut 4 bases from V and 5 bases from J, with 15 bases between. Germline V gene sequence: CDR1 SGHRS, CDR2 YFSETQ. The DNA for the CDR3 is TGCGCCAGCAGCGAGGGTGGGTTCGGGGAGACCCAGTACTTC. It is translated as CASSEGGFGETQYF.

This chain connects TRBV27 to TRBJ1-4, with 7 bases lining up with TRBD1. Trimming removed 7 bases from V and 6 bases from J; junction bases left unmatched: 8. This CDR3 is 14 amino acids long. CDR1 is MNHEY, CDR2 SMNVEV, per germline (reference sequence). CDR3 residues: CASKRGQGDEKLFF. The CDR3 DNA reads TGTGCCAGCAAGAGAGGCCAGGGGGATGAAAAACTGTTTTTT.

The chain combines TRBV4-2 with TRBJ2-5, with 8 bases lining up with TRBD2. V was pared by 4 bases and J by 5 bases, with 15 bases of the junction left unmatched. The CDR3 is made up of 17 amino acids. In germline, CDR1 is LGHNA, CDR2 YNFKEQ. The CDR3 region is CASSPTGAGGLPETQYF. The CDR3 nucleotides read TGTGCCAGCAGCCCAACTGGGGCGGGGGGCCTCCCGGAGACCCAGTACTTC.

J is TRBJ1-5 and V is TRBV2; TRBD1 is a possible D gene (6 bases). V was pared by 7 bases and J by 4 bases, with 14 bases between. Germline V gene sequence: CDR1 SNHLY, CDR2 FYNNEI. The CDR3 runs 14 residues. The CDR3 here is CASMETGFNQPQHF. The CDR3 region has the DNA TGTGCCAGCATGGAGACAGGTTTTAATCAGCCCCAGCATTTT.

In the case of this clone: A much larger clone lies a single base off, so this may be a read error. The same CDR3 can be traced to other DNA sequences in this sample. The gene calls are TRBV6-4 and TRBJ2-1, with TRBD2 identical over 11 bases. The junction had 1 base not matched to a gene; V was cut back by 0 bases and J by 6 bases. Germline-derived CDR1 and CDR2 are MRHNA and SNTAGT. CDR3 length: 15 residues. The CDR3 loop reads CASSDSTSGINEQFF. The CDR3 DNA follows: TGTGCCAGCAGTGACTCGACTAGCGGGATCAATGAGCAGTTCTTC.

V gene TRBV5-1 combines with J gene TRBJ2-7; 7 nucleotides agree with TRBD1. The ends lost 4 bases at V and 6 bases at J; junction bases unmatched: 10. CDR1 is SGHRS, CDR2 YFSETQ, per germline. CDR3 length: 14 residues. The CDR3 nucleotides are TGCGCCAGCAGCACAACAGGGGTCGTAGGCGAGCAGTACTTC. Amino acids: CASSTTGVVGEQYF.

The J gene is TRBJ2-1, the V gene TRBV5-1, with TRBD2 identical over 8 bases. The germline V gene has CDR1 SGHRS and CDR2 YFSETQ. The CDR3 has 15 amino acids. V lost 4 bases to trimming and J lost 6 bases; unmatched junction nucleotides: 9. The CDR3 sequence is CASSRREDSGNEQFF. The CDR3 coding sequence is TGCGCCAGCAGCCGGCGGGAGGACTCGGGCAATGAGCAGTTCTTC.

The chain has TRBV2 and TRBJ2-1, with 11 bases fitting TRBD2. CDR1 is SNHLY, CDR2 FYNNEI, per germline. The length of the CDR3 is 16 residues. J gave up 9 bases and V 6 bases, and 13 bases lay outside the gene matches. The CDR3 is CASSRDMTSGTGEQFF. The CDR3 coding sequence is TGTGCCAGCAGCCGGGATATGACTAGCGGGACGGGTGAGCAGTTCTTC.

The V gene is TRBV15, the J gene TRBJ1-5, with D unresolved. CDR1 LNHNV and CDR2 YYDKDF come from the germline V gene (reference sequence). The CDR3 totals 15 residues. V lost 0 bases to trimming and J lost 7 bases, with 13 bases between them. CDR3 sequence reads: CATSRDPAGGQPQHF. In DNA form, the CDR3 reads TGTGCCACCAGCAGAGATCCGGCCGGAGGACAGCCCCAGCATTTT.